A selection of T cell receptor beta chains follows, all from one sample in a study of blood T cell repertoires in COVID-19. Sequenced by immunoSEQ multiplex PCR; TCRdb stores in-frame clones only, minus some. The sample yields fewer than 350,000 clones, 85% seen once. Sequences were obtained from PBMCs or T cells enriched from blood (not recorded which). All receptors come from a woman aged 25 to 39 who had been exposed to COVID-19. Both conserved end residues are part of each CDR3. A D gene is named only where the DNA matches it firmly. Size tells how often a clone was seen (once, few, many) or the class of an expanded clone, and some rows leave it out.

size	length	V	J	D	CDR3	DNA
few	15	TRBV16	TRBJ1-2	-	CASSIGQPINYGYTF	TGTGCCAGCAGCATTGGACAGCCGATAAACTATGGCTACACCTTC
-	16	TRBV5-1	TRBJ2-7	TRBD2	CASSPTIAGADYEQYF	TGCGCCAGCAGCCCAACTATAGCGGGCGCCGACTACGAGCAGTACTTC
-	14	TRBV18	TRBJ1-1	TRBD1	CASSPGQQNTEAFF	TGTGCCAGCTCACCGGGACAGCAGAACACTGAAGCTTTCTTT
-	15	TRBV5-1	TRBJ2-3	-	CASSRGGTITDTQYF	TGCGCCAGCAGCCGAGGAGGTACAATCACAGATACGCAGTATTTT
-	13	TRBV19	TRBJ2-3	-	CAGSTSLGDTQYF	TGTGCCGGCTCGACTAGTTTGGGAGATACGCAGTATTTT
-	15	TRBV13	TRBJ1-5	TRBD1	CASSSSDRGGQPQHF	TGTGCCAGCAGCTCTAGTGACAGGGGTGGACAGCCCCAGCATTTT
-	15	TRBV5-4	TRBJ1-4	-	CASSLQGVGNEKLFF	TGTGCCAGCAGCTTACAAGGGGTCGGTAATGAAAAACTGTTTTTT
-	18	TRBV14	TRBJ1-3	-	CASSHYGGRGDAGNTIYF	TGTGCCAGCAGCCACTATGGTGGCAGGGGCGATGCTGGAAACACCATATATTTT
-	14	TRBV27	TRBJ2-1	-	CASSKHREFNEQFF	TGTGCCAGCAGTAAGCACCGGGAGTTCAATGAGCAGTTCTTC
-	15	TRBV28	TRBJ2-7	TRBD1	CASSTGGTGDYEQYF	TGTGCCAGCAGTACTGGGGGGACAGGAGACTACGAGCAGTACTTC
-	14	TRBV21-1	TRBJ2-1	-	CASLRVDFYNEQFF	TGTGCCAGTTTGAGGGTAGACTTCTACAATGAGCAGTTCTTC
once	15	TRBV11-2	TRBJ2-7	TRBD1	CASSPGQGRAYEQYF	TGTGCCAGCAGCCCCGGACAGGGGAGGGCCTACGAGCAGTACTTC
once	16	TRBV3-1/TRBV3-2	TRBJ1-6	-	CASSQDRGQIGSPLHF	TGTGCCAGCAGCCAAGATAGGGGACAAATCGGGTCACCCCTCCACTTT
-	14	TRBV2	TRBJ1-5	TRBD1	CASRDRGGNQPQHF	TGTGCCAGCAGGGACAGGGGTGGTAATCAGCCCCAGCATTTT
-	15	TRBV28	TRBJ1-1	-	CASSFLQGVNTEAFF	TGTGCCAGCAGTTTCCTACAGGGAGTAAACACTGAAGCTTTCTTT
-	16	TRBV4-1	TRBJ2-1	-	CASSQVSLVKYNEQFF	TGCGCCAGCAGCCAAGTATCACTAGTGAAGTACAATGAGCAGTTCTTC
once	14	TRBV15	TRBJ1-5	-	CATSRDRGRQPQHF	TGTGCCACCAGCAGAGATAGGGGCCGACAGCCCCAGCATTTT
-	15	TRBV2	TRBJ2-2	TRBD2	CASSLAGGSTGELFF	TGTGCCAGCAGTCTAGCGGGGGGGAGCACCGGGGAGCTGTTTTTT
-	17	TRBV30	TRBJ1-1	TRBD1	CAWSTRAGGPSNTEAFF	TGTGCCTGGAGTACAAGAGCAGGGGGACCCTCGAACACTGAAGCTTTCTTT
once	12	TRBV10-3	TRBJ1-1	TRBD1	CAIGQGATEAFF	TGTGCCATCGGTCAGGGGGCCACTGAAGCTTTCTTT
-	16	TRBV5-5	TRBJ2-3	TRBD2	CASSLTSGVDRDTQYF	TGTGCCAGCAGCTTGACTAGCGGTGTGGATAGAGATACGCAGTATTTT
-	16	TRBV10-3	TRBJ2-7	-	CAISPTAGSGSYEQYF	TGTGCCATCAGTCCAACGGCAGGGTCGGGCTCCTACGAGCAGTACTTC
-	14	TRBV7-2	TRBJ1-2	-	CASSFATGSHGYTF	TGTGCCAGCAGCTTTGCAACAGGGTCCCATGGCTACACCTTC
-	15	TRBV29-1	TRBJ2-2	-	CSVAWGTGPPGELFF	TGCAGCGTTGCGTGGGGAACAGGGCCCCCCGGGGAGCTGTTTTTT
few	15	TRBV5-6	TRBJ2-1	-	CASSRTVSSYNEQFF	TGTGCCAGCAGCCGAACAGTGAGCTCCTACAATGAGCAGTTCTTC
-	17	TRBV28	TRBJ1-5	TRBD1	CASSSNRDRNSNQPQHF	TGTGCCAGCAGTTCCAACCGGGACAGGAATAGCAATCAGCCCCAGCATTTT
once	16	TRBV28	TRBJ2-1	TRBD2	CASSLNPSGKLLEQFF	TGTGCCAGCAGTCTAAATCCTAGCGGGAAATTACTTGAGCAGTTCTTC
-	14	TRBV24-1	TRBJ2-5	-	CATSDLLASETQYF	TGTGCCACCAGTGATTTGCTAGCGTCTGAGACCCAGTACTTC
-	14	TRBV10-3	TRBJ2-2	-	CAISESGGPQELFF	TGTGCCATCAGTGAATCTGGGGGCCCGCAGGAGCTGTTTTTT
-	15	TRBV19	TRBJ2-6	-	CASSLIRTGANVLTF	TGTGCCAGTAGTTTAATCCGTACTGGGGCCAACGTCCTGACTTTC
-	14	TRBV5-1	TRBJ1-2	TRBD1	CASSSGQGAGGYTF	TGCGCCAGCAGTTCGGGACAGGGGGCGGGAGGCTACACCTTC
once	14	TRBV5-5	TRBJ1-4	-	CASSLKDLGEKLFF	TGTGCCAGCAGCTTGAAGGATCTAGGTGAAAAACTGTTTTTT
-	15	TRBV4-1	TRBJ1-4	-	CASSQVGTSNEKLFF	TGCGCCAGCAGCCAAGTTGGGACTTCTAATGAAAAACTGTTTTTT
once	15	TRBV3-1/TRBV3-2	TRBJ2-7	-	CASSHLGGNRYEQYF	TGTGCCAGCAGCCACCTCGGAGGTAATAGGTACGAGCAGTACTTC
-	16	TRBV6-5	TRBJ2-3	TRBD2	CASSYQPGRATDTQYF	TGTGCCAGCAGTTACCAACCAGGGAGGGCCACAGATACGCAGTATTTT
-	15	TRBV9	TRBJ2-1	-	CASSPRVFVYNEQFF	TGTGCCAGCAGCCCCAGGGTCTTCGTGTACAATGAGCAGTTCTTC
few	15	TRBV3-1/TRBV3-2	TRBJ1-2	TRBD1	CASSQGQGAGYGYTF	TGTGCCAGCAGCCAAGGACAGGGGGCGGGCTATGGCTACACCTTC
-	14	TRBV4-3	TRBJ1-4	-	CASSPAGRNEKLFF	TGCGCCAGCAGCCCCGCTGGGAGGAATGAAAAACTGTTTTTT
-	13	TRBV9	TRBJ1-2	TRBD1	CASRGTGDYGYTF	TGTGCCAGCAGAGGTACAGGGGACTATGGCTACACCTTC
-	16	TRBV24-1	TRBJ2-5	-	CATSDSLRGTGETQYF	TGTGCCACCAGTGACTCCCTCAGGGGTACGGGGGAGACCCAGTACTTC
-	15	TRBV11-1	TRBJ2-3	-	CASSPRVRGGDTQYF	TGTGCCAGCAGCCCCCGTGTAAGGGGCGGCGATACGCAGTATTTT
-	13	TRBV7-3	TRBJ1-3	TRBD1	CASSKGQGNTIYF	TGTGCCAGCAGCAAGGGACAGGGAAACACCATATATTTT
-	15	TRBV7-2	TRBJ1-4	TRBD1	CASSPTGVSNEKLFF	TGTGCCAGCAGCCCCACAGGGGTCTCTAATGAAAAACTGTTTTTT
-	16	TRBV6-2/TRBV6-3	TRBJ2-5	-	CASSPLRGEAQETQYF	TGTGCCAGCAGTCCGCTCAGGGGAGAGGCACAAGAGACCCAGTACTTC
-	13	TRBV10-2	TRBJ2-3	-	CASSETGTDTQYF	TGCGCCAGCAGTGAGACGGGCACAGATACGCAGTATTTT
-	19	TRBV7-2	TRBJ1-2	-	CASSPLSFGQPGHGYGYTF	TGTGCCAGCAGCCCATTAAGCTTCGGACAGCCAGGGCACGGCTATGGCTACACCTTC
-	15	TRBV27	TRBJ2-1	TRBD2	CASSSGGSPYNEQFF	TGTGCCAGCAGCTCGGGGGGGAGCCCCTACAATGAGCAGTTCTTC
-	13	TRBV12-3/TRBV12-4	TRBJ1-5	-	CASSFDRNQPQHF	TGTGCCAGCAGTTTCGACAGGAATCAGCCCCAGCATTTT
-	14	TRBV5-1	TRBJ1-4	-	CASRTQGTNEKLFF	TGCGCCAGCAGAACCCAGGGAACTAATGAAAAACTGTTTTTT
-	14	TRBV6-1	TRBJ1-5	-	CASSEARRGQPQHF	TGTGCCAGCAGTGAAGCAAGGAGGGGCCAGCCCCAGCATTTT